This entry lists 16 T cell receptor beta chains sequenced from one sample in a study of blood T cell repertoires in COVID-19. Libraries were prepared by immunoSEQ multiplex PCR; TCRdb keeps only in-frame clonotypes and omits some of them. The data show 170,000 or so clones, 80% to 90% seen once. The source material was peripheral blood. The receptors come from a man in his forties or fifties with active or convalescent COVID-19.

The chain recombines TRBV29-1 with TRBJ2-1; 13 bases align to TRBD2. Germline assignment: CDR1 SQVTM and CDR2 ANQGSEA. V lost 5 bases to trimming and J lost 5 bases; unmatched junction nucleotides: 9. This CDR3 has 16 residues. The CDR3 region has the DNA TGCAGCGTTTATTCCCCACTAGCGGGGGGGAACAATGAGCAGTTCTTC. Its protein is CSVYSPLAGGNNEQFF.

To note about this clone: The identical CDR3 is also encoded by other nucleotide sequences in the sample. The chain is built from TRBV5-1 and TRBJ2-3; D ambiguous. The CDR3 has 12 amino acids. V lost 0 bases and J 3 bases, leaving 2 bases between the germline ends. Germline loops: CDR1 SGHRS, CDR2 YFSETQ. In nucleotides, the CDR3 is TGCGCCAGCAGCTTGGCGACAGATACGCAGTATTTT. It translates to CASSLATDTQYF.

The V gene is TRBV6-6, the J gene TRBJ1-1; D may be TRBD1 (6 bases). The length of the CDR3 is 14 residues. The germline CDR1 and CDR2 sequences are MNHNY and SVGAGI (reference sequence). The V end lost 5 bases, the J end lost 0 bases, and 10 bases lay between the germline ends. The CDR3 coding sequence is TGTGCCAGCAGTAGCTGGACAGTGAACACTGAAGCTTTCTTT. Its translation: CASSSWTVNTEAFF.

The rearrangement links TRBV10-3 to TRBJ1-4, with 9 bases identical to TRBD1. With V trimmed by 10 bases and J by 7 bases, 10 bases remained unmatched. Germline CDR1 is ENHRY and CDR2 is SYGVKD. The CDR3 spans 14 residues. The CDR3 nucleotides read TGTGCCACCGGTACCGGGACAGGGTTTGAAAAACTGTTTTTT. This translates into CATGTGTGFEKLFF.

The J gene is TRBJ1-1, the V gene TRBV11-3, with D hard to call. Germline assignment: CDR1 SGHNT and CDR2 YENEEA. Trimming pared 4 bases from V and 3 bases from J, leaving 9 bases between. The length of the CDR3 is 13 residues. Here the CDR3 DNA reads TGTGCCAGCAGCTCTACCCTCGACACTGAAGCTTTCTTT. It specifies CASSSTLDTEAFF. The full variable domain, completed using reference TRBV11-3 and TRBJ1-1, is EAGVVQSPRYKIIEKKQPVAFWCNPISGHNTLYWYLQNLGQGPELLIRYENEEAVDDSQLPKDRFSAERLKGVDSTLKIQPAELGDSAVYLCASSSTLDTEAFFGQGTRLTVV.

The V and J genes are TRBV24-1 and TRBJ1-2, with 8 bases identical to TRBD1. The ends lost 3 bases at V and 2 bases at J; junction bases unmatched: 7. Germline V lookup: CDR1 KGHDR, CDR2 SFDVKD. CDR3 length equals 16 residues. CDR3 nucleotides: TGTGCCACCAGTGATACCAACCGGGACAGGAACTATGGCTACACCTTC. Its protein is CATSDTNRDRNYGYTF.

The chain employs TRBV4-3 and TRBJ2-3; 10 bases agree with TRBD2. Germline assignment: CDR1 LGHNA and CDR2 YSLEER. The length of the CDR3 is 18 residues. The V segment lost 5 bases and the J segment 8 bases; nucleotides outside the gene matches: 19. CDR3 region: CASSSAAKIESGGATQYF. CDR3 DNA: TGCGCCAGCAGCTCCGCAGCCAAGATTGAAAGCGGGGGGGCTACGCAGTATTTT.

In its sample, this clone was seen a few times. The chain combines TRBV27 with TRBJ2-2; D gene unclear. The CDR3 covers 14 residues. V lost 2 bases and J 1 base, leaving 5 bases between the germline ends. Looked up from germline, CDR1 is MNHEY and CDR2 is SMNVEV (reference sequence). DNA of the CDR3: TGTGCCAGCAGTTTAAACGGGAACACCGGGGAGCTGTTTTTT. Translation: CASSLNGNTGELFF.

A remark on this clone: An end of the junction differs from the germline gene, which may be a read error. This chain connects TRBV10-2 to TRBJ1-1; D is perhaps TRBD1 (6 bases). Germline loops: CDR1 WSHSY, CDR2 SAAADI. CDR3 length: 14 residues. CDR3 sequence reads: CVSSESHRVTEAFF. Written as DNA, the CDR3 is TGCGTCAGCAGTGAGTCGCACAGGGTGACTGAAGCTTTCTTT.

This clone was seen only a few times. J is TRBJ2-2 and V is TRBV19; D is perhaps TRBD1 (5 bases). V was cut by 2 bases and J by 9 bases, with 10 bases left in between. The CDR3 has 13 amino acids. Germline V lookup: CDR1 LNHDA, CDR2 SQIVND (reference sequence). The CDR3 DNA reads as TGTGCCAGTAGTATACCAGGGCAATGGGAGCTGTTTTTT. Translated: CASSIPGQWELFF. Full variable domain (rest looked up from reference TRBV19 and TRBJ2-2): DGGITQSPKYLFRKEGQNVTLSCEQNLNHDAMYWYRQDPGQGLRLIYYSQIVNDFQKGDIAEGYSVSREKKESFPLTVTSAQKNPTAFYLCASSIPGQWELFFGEGSRLTVL.

The gene calls are TRBV6-5 and TRBJ1-6, with a tentative D call TRBD1 (6 bases). With 6 bases removed from V and 12 bases from J, the gap between germline ends came to 18 bases. Per germline, CDR1 MNHEY and CDR2 SVGAGI. The CDR3 is made up of 14 amino acids. The DNA for the CDR3 is TGTGCCAGCAGGGACAGCCAGCCGACGAGACCCCTCCACTTT. Residues: CASRDSQPTRPLHF.

The rearrangement joins TRBV6-5 to TRBJ2-1, with unresolved D. Trimming stripped 5 bases from V and 6 bases from J, with 11 bases between. Per germline, CDR1 MNHEY and CDR2 SVGAGI. There are 13 residues in the CDR3. The CDR3 nucleotides read TGTGCCAGCAGTCTCCTAATCGTCAATGAGCAGTTCTTC. This codes for CASSLLIVNEQFF.

This sequence joins TRBV5-1 and TRBJ1-4, with TRBD1 identical over 8 bases. Trimming cost V 2 bases and J 7 bases; bases outside gene matches: 10. Germline V lookup: CDR1 SGHRS, CDR2 YFSETQ. This CDR3 region has 16 residues. The CDR3 loop is CASSFAGAGGVEKLFF. The CDR3 DNA is TGCGCCAGCAGCTTCGCTGGGGCAGGGGGCGTTGAAAAACTGTTTTTT.

The rearrangement uses TRBV7-9 and TRBJ1-2; tentatively, D is TRBD1 (6 bases). CDR3 length equals 14 residues. V was cut by 3 bases and J by 5 bases, with 13 bases left in between. Germline lookup yields CDR1 SEHNR and CDR2 FQNEAQ (reference sequence). The DNA for the CDR3 is TGTGCCAGCAGCTTTGGACAGCAAAAGTATGGCTACACCTTC. Protein sequence: CASSFGQQKYGYTF.

The rearrangement uses TRBV14 and TRBJ2-2; 10 bases are shared with TRBD1. The J segment lost 5 bases and the V segment lost 0 bases, leaving 3 bases of the junction unmatched. The CDR3 has 16 amino acids. Germline loops: CDR1 SGHDN, CDR2 FVKESK. The CDR3 DNA is TGTGCCAGCAGCCAAGAAGGGACAGGGGAAACCGGGGAGCTGTTTTTT. This gives the protein CASSQEGTGETGELFF.

The CDR3 is CASSGGGSYNSPLHF. Here the CDR3 DNA reads TGTGCCAGCAGTGGGGGGGGATCCTATAATTCACCCCTCCACTTT. This chain uses TRBV25-1 with TRBJ1-6; tentative D call: TRBD1 (5 bases). Germline-derived CDR1 and CDR2 are MGHDK and SYGVNS. Trimming shortened V by 4 bases and J by 1 base, and 8 bases separated the two germline ends. CDR3 length: 15 residues.